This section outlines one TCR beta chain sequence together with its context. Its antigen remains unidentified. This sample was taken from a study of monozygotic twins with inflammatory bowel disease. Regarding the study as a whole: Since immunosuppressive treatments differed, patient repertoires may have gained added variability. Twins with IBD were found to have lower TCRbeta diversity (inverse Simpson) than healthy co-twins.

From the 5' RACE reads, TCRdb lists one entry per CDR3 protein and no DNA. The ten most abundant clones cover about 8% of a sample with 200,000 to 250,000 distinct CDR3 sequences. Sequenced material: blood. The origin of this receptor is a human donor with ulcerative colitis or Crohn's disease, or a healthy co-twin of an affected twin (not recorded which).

The CDR3 reads CASTPPVGRGTDTQYF. The V and J genes are TRBV7-9 and TRBJ2-3; the D call of TRBD1 rests on TCRdb alone, since no DNA is present to check it. The CDR3 runs 16 residues. Germline-derived CDR1 and CDR2 are SEHNR and FQNEAQ (reference sequence).